This T cell receptor beta chain appears in the sequencing data of a study of identical twins. This clonotype was seen a handful of times. Germline CDR1 reads SEHNR; CDR2 reads FQNEAQ (reference sequence). The CDR3 has 12 residues. Trimming cost V 4 bases and J 8 bases, with 6 bases left between them. Via MiXCR, TCRdb re-called the 5' RACE reads, giving one row per CDR3 protein. The table shows approximately 410,000 distinct CDR3 sequences, with less than 20% occurring only once. The receptor was derived from a man aged 50-59 years in good health. Sequencing used naive T cells sorted from blood. The V gene is TRBV7-9, the J gene TRBJ1-6, with a tentative D call TRBD1 (6 bases). Written as DNA, the CDR3 is TGTGCCAGCAGCTCAGGGGATTCACCCCTCCACTTT. This sequence encodes CASSSGDSPLHF.